The clone carrying this T cell receptor (beta chain) was recorded many times. The sample comes from a study of CD8 T cells in ankylosing spondylitis. The CDR3 consists of 18 residues. TCRdb reanalysed the 5' RACE reads using MiXCR and keeps one entry per CDR3 protein. The sample contains 200,000 to 250,000 distinct CDR3 sequences, 8% to 11% of which appear only once. Sequenced material: blood, either unsorted or a sorted T cell fraction (not recorded which). This chain uses TRBV21-1 with TRBJ2-1; the table's TRBD2 call for D was not verified on the DNA. TRBV21-1 is a known pseudogene. The sequence derives from a male donor with ankylosing spondylitis or in good health (not recorded which). The CDR3 spells CASSKVRLAGFSYNEQFF. Here the CDR3 DNA reads TGTGCCAGCAGCAAAGTTAGGCTAGCGGGGTTCTCCTACAATGAGCAGTTCTTC.